This TCR beta chain was sequenced for a study of CD8 T cells in Susac syndrome. RNA, at about 0.5 to 1 ug, was reverse transcribed with random hexamers. Using its own MiXCR run on the immunoSEQ multiplex PCR reads, TCRdb lists one record per CDR3 protein. The top ten hold about 0.09% of the sample, which has 200,000 or so distinct CDR3 sequences, over 90% seen once. The count of this clonotype is one. With V trimmed by 5 bases and J by 3 bases, 7 bases remained unmatched. Germline loops: CDR1 KGHDR, CDR2 SFDVKD. The length of the CDR3 is 16 residues. The source is a human donor with multiple sclerosis. The sample was CD4+ T cells from PBMCs. The rearrangement joins TRBV24-1 to TRBJ2-1, with 9 positions matching TRBD2. CDR3 region: CATSGQAGGNYNEQFF. CDR3 in DNA: TGTGCCACCAGTGGGCAAGCGGGAGGCAACTACAATGAGCAGTTCTTC.